This TCR beta chain came from a study of blood T cells in healthy people across ages. The length of the CDR3 is 15 residues. The V end was cut by 6 bases, the J end by 4 bases, with 18 bases between. Per germline, CDR1 MNHEY and CDR2 SVGEGT. Alongside a J-beta primer mix, a sample-barcoded 5' primer served in a second PCR lasting about 7 to 12 cycles. Through a template-switch adaptor with 12 random nucleotides, each cDNA molecule received a tag. Via MiXCR, TCRdb re-called the 5' RACE reads, giving one row per CDR3 protein. The sample yields almost 550,000 distinct CDR3 sequences, approximately 25% seen once. Broader study findings: Any changes in expanded clonotypes were possibly confounded, as donor CMV status remained unknown.

Remarks on this clonotype: The antigen is undetermined.

This sample was shared with a second study, whose subject was T cells of mothers and their children. According to that study: Researchers put all of the extracted RNA into cDNA synthesis, using approximately 1.5 ug per 15 ul.

The source material was blood. The genes are TRBV6-2 or TRBV6-3 and TRBJ1-2; D is unclear. This clonotype originated in a boy aged 10-17 years in good health. Here the CDR3 DNA reads TGTGCCAGCAGCCCCAGTCGCCGTGTCGGCTATGGCTACACCTTC. Amino acid sequence: CASSPSRRVGYGYTF.